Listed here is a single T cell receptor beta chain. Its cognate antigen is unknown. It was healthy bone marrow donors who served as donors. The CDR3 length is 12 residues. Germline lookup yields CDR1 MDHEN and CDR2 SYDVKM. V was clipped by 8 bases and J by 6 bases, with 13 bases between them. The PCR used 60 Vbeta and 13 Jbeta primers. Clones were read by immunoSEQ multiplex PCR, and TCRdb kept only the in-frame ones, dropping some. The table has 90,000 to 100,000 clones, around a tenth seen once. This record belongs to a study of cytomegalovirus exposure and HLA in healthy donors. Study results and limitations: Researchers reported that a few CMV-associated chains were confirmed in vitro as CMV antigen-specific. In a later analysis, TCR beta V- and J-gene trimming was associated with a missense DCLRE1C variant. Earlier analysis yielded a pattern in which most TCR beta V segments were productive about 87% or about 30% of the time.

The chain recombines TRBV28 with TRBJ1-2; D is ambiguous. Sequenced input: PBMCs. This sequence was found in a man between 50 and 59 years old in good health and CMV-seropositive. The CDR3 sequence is CASSGLGHGYTF. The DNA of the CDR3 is TGTGCCAGCTCCGGACTAGGGCATGGCTACACCTTC.